This T cell receptor (beta chain) was retrieved from a study of blood T cell repertoires in COVID-19. For the study at large: Some COVID-19 samples were acute and others convalescent; all came from the United States, Italy and Spain.

This clone was picked up one time. Germline CDR1 reads MDHEN; CDR2 reads SYDVKM. The V segment lost 6 bases and the J segment 0 bases; nucleotides outside the gene matches: 3. This CDR3 is 14 amino acids long. Original methodology: For nucleated cells, counts were estimated from reference gene primer amplification. Data came from immunoSEQ multiplex PCR; TCRdb stores just in-frame clones and leaves some out. Clone size and the V and J calls come from that table; the DNA yielded D and trimming. This repertoire shows under 300,000 clones, about 87% found once; its top ten account for roughly 1.6%. This clonotype was obtained from a woman between 50 and 59 years old who had recovered from COVID-19. Material for sequencing was PBMCs or T cells enriched from blood (not recorded which). The chain employs TRBV28 and TRBJ2-5; TRBD1 matches at 8 bases. The CDR3 spells CASRTGANQETQYF. CDR3 sequence (DNA): TGTGCCAGCAGGACAGGGGCCAACCAAGAGACCCAGTACTTC.